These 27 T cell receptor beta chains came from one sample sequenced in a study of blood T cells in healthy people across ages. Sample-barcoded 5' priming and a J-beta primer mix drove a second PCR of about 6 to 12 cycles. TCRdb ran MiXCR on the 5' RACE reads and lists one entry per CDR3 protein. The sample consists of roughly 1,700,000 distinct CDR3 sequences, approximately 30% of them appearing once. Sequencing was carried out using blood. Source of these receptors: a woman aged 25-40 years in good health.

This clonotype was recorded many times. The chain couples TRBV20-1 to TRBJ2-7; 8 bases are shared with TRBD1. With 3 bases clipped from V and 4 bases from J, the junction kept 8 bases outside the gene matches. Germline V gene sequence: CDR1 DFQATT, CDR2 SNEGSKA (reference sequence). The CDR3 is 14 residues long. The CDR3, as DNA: TGCAGTGCTAGTGTAGGACAGGGTTTATACGAGCAGTACTTC. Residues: CSASVGQGLYEQYF.

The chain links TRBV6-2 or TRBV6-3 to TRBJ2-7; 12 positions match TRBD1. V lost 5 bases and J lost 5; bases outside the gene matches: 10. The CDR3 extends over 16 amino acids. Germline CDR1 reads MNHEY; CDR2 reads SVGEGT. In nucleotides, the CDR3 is TGTGCCAGCAGTGACAGGGGGACAGGGGGCCCCCACGAGCAGTACTTC. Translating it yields CASSDRGTGGPHEQYF.

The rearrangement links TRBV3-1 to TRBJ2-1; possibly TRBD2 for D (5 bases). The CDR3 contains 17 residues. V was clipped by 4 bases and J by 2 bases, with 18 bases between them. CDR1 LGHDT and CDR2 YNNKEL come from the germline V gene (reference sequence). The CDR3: CASSPLRTRGPYNEQFF. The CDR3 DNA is TGTGCCAGCAGCCCACTTAGGACGCGCGGGCCCTACAATGAGCAGTTCTTC.

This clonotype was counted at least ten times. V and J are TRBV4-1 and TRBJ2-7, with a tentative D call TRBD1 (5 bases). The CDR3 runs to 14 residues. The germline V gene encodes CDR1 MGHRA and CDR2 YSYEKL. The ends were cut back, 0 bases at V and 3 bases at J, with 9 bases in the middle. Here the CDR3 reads CASSQEQQGYEQYF. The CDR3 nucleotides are TGCGCCAGCAGCCAAGAGCAGCAGGGCTACGAGCAGTACTTC.

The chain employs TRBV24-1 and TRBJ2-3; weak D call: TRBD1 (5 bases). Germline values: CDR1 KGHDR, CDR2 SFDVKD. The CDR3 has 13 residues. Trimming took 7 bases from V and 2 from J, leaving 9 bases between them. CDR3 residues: CATREGVTDTQYF. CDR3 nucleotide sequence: TGTGCCACCAGGGAAGGGGTCACAGATACGCAGTATTTT.

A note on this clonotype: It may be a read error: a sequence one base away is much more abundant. CDR3 amino acids: CSVEMQYNEQVF. The CDR3 DNA reads TGCAGCGTTGAAATGCAGTACAATGAGCAGGTCTTC. V and J are TRBV29-1 and TRBJ2-1; D not certain. The CDR3 is 12 amino acids. The germline V gene encodes CDR1 SQVTM and CDR2 ANQGSEA.

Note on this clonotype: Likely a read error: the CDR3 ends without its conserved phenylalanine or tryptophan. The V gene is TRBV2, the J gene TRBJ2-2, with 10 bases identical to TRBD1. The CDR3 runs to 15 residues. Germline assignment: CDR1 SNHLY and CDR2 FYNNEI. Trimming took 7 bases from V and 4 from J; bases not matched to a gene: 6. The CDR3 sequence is CASTRQGASTGELFC. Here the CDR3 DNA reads TGTGCCAGCACGCGACAGGGGGCGAGCACCGGGGAGCTGTTTTGT.

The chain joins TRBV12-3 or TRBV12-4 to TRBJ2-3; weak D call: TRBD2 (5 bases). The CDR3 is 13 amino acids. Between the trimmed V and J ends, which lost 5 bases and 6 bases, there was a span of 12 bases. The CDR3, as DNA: TGTGCCAGCAGTAAAGGGCGGGCGGATACGCAGTATTTT. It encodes CASSKGRADTQYF.

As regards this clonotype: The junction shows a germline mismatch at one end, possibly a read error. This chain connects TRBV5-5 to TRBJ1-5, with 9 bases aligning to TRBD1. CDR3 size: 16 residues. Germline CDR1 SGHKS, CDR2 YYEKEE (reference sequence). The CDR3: CASSLVGQGSNQPQHF. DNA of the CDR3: TGTGCTAGCAGCTTGGTGGGACAGGGTAGCAATCAGCCCCAGCATTTT.

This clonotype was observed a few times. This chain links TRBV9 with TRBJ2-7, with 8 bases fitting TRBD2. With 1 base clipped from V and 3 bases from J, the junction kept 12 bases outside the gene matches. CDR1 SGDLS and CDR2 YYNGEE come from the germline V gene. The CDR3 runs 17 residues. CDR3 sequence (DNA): TGTGCCAGCAGCGTAAAATCCCGGGCGGGAGGAGTCTACGAGCAGTACTTC. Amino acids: CASSVKSRAGGVYEQYF.

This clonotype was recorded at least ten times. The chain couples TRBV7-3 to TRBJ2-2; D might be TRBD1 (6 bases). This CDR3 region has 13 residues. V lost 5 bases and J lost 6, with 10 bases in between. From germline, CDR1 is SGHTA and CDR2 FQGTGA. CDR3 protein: CASSATGSGELFF. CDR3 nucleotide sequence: TGTGCCAGCAGCGCAACAGGGTCCGGGGAGCTGTTTTTT.

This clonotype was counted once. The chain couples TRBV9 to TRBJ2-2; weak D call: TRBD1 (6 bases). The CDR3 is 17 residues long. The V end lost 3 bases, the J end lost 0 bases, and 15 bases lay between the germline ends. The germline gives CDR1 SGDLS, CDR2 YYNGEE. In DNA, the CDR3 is TGTGCCAGCAGCGAGAACCCACAGGGATCGAACACCGGGGAGCTGTTTTTT. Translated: CASSENPQGSNTGELFF.

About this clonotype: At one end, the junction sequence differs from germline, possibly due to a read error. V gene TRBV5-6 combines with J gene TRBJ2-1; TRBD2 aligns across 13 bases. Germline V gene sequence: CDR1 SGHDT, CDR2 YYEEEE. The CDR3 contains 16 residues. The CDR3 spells CVSSLVGTSGMNEQFF. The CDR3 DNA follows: TGTGTCAGCAGCTTGGTAGGGACTAGCGGGATGAATGAGCAGTTCTTC.

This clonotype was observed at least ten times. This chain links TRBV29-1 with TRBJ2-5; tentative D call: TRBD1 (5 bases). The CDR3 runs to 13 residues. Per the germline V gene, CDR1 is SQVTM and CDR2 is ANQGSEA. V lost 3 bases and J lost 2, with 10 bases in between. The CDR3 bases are TGCAGCGTTGAGGGCAGGGCGCAAGAGACCCAGTACTTC. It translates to CSVEGRAQETQYF.

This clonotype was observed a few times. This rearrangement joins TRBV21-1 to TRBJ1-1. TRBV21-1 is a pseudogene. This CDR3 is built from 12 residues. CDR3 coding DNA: TGTGCCAGCAGCACAGAGGGAAGTGAAGCTTTCTTT. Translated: CASSTEGSEAFF.

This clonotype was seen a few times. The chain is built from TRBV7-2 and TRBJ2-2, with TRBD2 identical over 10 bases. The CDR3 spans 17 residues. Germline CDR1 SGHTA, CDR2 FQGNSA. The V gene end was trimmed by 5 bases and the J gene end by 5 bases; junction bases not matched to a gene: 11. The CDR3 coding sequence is TGTGCCAGCAGCAAAACCCTAGCGGGAGTAAGGACCGGGGAGCTGTTTTTT. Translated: CASSKTLAGVRTGELFF.

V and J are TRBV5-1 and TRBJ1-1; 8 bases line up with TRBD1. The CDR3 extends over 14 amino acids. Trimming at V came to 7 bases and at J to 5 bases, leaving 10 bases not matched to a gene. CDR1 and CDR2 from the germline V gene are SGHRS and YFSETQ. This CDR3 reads CASGSTGGDTEAFF. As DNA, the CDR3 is TGCGCCAGCGGATCTACAGGGGGGGATACTGAAGCTTTCTTT. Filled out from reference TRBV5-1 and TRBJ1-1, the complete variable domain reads KAGVTQTPRYLIKTRGQQVTLSCSPISGHRSVSWYQQTPGQGLQFLFEYFSETQRNKGNFPGRFSGRQFSNSRSEMNVSTLELGDSALYLCASGSTGGDTEAFFGQGTRLTVV.

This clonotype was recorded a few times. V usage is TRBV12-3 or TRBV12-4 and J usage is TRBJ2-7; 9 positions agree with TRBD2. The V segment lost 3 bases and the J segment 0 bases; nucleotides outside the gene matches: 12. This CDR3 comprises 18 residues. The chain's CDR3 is CASSFFTSGWTTSYEQYF. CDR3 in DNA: TGTGCCAGCAGTTTTTTCACTAGCGGGTGGACAACCTCCTACGAGCAGTACTTC.

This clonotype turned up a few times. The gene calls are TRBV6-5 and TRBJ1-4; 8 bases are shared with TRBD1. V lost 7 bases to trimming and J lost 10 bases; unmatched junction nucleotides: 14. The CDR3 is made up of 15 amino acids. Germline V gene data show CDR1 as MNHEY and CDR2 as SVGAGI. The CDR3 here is CASTNLGAGGRKLFF. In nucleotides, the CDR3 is TGTGCCAGCACCAACCTAGGGGCAGGGGGCCGAAAACTGTTTTTT.

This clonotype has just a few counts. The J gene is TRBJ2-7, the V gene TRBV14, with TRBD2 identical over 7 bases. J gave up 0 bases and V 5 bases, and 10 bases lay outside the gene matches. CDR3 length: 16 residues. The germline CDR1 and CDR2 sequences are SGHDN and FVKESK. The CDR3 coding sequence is TGTGCCAGCAGCTCTCGGGCTAGCGGATACTCCTACGAGCAGTACTTC. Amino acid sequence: CASSSRASGYSYEQYF.

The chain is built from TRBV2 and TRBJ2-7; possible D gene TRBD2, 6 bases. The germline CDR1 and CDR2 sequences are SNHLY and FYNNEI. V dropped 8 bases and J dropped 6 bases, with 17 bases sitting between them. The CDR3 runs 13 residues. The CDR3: CASLAETLIEQYF. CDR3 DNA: TGTGCCAGCTTAGCGGAGACCCTTATCGAGCAGTACTTC. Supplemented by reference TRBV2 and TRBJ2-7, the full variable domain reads EPEVTQTPSHQVTQMGQEVILRCVPISNHLYFYWYRQILGQKVEFLVSFYNNEISEKSEIFDDQFSVERPDGSNFTLKIRSTKLEDSAMYFCASLAETLIEQYFGPGTRLTVT.

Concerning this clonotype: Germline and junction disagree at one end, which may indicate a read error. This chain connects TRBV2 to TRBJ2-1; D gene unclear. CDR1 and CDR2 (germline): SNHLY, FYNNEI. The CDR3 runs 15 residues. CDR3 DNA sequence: TGTGCCAGCAGCCTCGAGAACCCGGTCTACAATAAGCAGTTCTTC. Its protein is CASSLENPVYNKQFF.

The CDR3: CASSPQGSEPYGYTF. The CDR3 DNA reads as TGTGCCAGCAGCCCGCAAGGTTCGGAGCCGTATGGCTACACCTTC. The J gene is TRBJ1-2, the V gene TRBV3-1; D is undetermined. V was trimmed by 4 bases and J by 5 bases, leaving 17 bases between them. The CDR3 sequence is 15 residues long. Germline V gene lookup returns CDR1 LGHDT and CDR2 YNNKEL (reference sequence).

CDR3 region: CSVVPRESTDTQYF. The CDR3, as DNA: TGCAGCGTTGTTCCACGAGAAAGCACAGATACGCAGTATTTT. The chain recombines TRBV29-1 with TRBJ2-3; D remains ambiguous. V was trimmed by 4 bases and J by 0 bases, leaving 11 bases between them. The CDR3 is made up of 14 amino acids. Germline assignment: CDR1 SQVTM and CDR2 ANQGSEA.

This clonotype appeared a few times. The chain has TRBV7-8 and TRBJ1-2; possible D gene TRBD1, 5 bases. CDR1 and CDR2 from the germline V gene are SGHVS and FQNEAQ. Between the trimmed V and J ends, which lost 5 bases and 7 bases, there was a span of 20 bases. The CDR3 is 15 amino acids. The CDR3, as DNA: TGTGCCAGCAGCCCCAGGACTTTAGGGGCGGGTGGCTACACCTTC. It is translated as CASSPRTLGAGGYTF.

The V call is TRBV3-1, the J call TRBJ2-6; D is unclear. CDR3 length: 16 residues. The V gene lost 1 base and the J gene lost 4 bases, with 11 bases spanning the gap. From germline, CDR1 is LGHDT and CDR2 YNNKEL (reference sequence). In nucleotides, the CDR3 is TGTGCCAGCAGCCAAGGTACCCCAGGAGGGGCCAACGTCCTGACTTTC. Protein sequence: CASSQGTPGGANVLTF.

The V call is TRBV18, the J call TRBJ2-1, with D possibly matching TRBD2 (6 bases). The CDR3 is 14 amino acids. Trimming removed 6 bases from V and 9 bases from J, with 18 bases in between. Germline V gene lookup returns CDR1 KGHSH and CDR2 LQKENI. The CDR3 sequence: CASSTGLAMVEQFF. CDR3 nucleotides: TGTGCCAGCTCTACCGGGCTAGCGATGGTTGAGCAGTTCTTC.